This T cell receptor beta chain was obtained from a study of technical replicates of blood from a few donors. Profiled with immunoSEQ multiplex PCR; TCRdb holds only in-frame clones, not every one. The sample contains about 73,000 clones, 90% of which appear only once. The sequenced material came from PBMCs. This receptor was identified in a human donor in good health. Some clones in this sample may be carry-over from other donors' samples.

CDR3 nucleotide sequence: TGTGCCAGTAGTATAAGGGGACAGGGGGCCGAGCAGTACTTC. Amino acid sequence: CASSIRGQGAEQYF. The genes are TRBV19 and TRBJ2-7, with 12 bases fitting TRBD1. The germline V gene has CDR1 LNHDA and CDR2 SQIVND (reference sequence). J lost 6 bases, V lost 2 bases, and 2 bases had no gene match. The CDR3 consists of 14 residues.